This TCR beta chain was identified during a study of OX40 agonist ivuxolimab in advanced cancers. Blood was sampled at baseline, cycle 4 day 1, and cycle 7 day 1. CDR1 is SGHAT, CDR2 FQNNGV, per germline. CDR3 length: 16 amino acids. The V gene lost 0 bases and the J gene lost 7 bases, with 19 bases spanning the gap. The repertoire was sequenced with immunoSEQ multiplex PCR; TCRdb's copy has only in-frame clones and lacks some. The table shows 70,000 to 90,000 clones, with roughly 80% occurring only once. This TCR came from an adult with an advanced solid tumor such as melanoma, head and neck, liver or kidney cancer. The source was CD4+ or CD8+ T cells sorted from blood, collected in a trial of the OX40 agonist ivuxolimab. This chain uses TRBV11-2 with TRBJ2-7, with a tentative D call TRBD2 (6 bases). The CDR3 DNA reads TGTGCCAGCAGCTTAGATGAGTTCGGCCCGGCGGGGGAGCAGTACTTC. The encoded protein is CASSLDEFGPAGEQYF. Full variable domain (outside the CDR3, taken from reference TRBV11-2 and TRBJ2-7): EAGVAQSPRYKIIEKRQSVAFWCNPISGHATLYWYQQILGQGPKLLIQFQNNGVVDDSQLPKDRFSAERLKGVDSTLKIQPAKLEDSAVYLCASSLDEFGPAGEQYFGPGTRLTVT.